The source of this T cell receptor (beta chain) is a study of cytomegalovirus exposure and HLA in healthy donors. Study observations and caveats: In an earlier analysis, most TCR beta V segments were productive about 87% or about 30% of the time.

PCR involved 60 Vbeta and 13 Jbeta primers. Sequencing was performed with immunoSEQ multiplex PCR; in TCRdb, only in-frame clones are kept and a portion is missing. The clone table shows around 140,000 clones, with the ten largest holding less than 2%. Germline V CDR1 and CDR2: SGDLS, YYNGEE. The CDR3 is made up of 15 amino acids. Trimming pared 4 bases from V and 7 bases from J, leaving 20 bases between. Notes on this clone: Antigen unknown.

The V call is TRBV9, the J call TRBJ1-2; no clear D gene. Sequencing used PBMCs. This clonotype was sampled from a woman aged 40-49 years in good health and CMV-seronegative. The CDR3 spells CASSLDADRKAGYTF. CDR3 in DNA: TGTGCCAGCAGCTTAGACGCGGATAGAAAGGCTGGCTACACCTTC.